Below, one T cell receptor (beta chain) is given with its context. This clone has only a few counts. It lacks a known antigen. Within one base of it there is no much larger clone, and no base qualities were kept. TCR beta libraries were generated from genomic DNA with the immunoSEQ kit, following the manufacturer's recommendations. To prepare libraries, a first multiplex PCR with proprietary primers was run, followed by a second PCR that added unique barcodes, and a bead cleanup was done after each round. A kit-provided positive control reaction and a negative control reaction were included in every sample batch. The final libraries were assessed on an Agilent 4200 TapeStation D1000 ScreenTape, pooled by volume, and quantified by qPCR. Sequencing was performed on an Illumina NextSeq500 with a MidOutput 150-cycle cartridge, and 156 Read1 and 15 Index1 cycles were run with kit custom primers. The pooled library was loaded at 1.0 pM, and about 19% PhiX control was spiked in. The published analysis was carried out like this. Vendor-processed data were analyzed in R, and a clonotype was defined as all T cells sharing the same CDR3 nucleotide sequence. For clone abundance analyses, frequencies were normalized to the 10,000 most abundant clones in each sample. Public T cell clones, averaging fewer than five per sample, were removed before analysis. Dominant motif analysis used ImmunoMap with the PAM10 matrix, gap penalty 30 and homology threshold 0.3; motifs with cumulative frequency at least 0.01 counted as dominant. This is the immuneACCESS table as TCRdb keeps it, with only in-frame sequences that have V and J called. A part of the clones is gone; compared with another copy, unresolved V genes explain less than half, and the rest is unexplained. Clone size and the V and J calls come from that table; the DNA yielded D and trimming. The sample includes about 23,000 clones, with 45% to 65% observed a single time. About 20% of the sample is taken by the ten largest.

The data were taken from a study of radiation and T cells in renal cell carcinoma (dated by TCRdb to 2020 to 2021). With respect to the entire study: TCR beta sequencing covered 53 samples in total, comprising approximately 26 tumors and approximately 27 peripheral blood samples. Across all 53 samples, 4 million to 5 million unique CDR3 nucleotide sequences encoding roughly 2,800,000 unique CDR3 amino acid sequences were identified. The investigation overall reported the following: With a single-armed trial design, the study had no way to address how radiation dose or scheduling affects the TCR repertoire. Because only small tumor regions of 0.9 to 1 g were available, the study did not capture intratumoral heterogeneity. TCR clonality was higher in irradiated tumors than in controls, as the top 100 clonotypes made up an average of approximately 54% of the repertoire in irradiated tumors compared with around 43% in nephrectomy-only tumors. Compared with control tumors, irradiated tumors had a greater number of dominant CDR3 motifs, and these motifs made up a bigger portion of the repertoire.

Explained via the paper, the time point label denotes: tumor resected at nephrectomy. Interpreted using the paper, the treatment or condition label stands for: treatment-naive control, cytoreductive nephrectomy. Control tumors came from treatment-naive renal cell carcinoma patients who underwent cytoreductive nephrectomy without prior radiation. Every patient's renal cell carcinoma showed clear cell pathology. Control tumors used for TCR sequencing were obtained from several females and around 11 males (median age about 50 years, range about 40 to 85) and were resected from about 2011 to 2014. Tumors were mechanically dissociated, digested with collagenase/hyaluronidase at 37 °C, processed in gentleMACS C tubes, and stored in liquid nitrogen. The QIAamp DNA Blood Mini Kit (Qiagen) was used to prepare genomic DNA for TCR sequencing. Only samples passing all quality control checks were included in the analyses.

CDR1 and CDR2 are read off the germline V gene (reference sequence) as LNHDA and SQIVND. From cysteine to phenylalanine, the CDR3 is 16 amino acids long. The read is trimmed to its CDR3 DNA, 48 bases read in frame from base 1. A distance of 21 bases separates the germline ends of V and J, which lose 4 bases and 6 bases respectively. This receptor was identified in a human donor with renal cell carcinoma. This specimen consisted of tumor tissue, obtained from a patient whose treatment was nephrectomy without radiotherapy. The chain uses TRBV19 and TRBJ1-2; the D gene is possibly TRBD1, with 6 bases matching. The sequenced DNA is TGTGCCAGTAGTACTCTACAGGGATCTTCGAGGCATGGCTACACCTTC. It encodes CASSTLQGSSRHGYTF.